This paragraph covers one T cell receptor beta chain sequence. Its antigen remains unknown. PBMC samples from each donor numbered at least one pre-ART and at least two post-ART. Every single participant having HIV got treatment inside the United States. Germline V gene data show CDR1 as MNHEY and CDR2 as SMNVEV (reference sequence). With 5 bases removed from V and 8 bases from J, the gap between germline ends came to 12 bases. CDR3 size: 13 residues. The data are from a study of long-term antiretroviral therapy in people with HIV. Broader study findings: The study collected blood between the mid-2000s and the late 2010s, possibly under older ART regimens.

Researchers report immunoSEQ v3.0 was run at survey level. Target depth was roughly 40,000-50,000 T-cell genomes per sample. Sequenced by immunoSEQ multiplex PCR; TCRdb stores in-frame clones only, minus some. This sample has about 34,000 clones, with about 93% found just once. The chain joins TRBV27 to TRBJ1-4, with unresolved D. The sample here was unsorted PBMCs, taken 5 to 5.5 years after starting antiretroviral therapy. This sequence was found in a woman aged 45-65 years with HIV. The CDR3: CASSISAGEKLFF. DNA for the CDR3: TGTGCCAGCAGTATCTCGGCGGGAGAAAAACTGTTTTTT.